The 23 T cell receptor beta chains reported below all come from one sample, sequenced in a study of blood T cell repertoires in COVID-19. Assay: immunoSEQ multiplex PCR; the TCRdb copy retains only in-frame clones and omits some. The data hold 25,000 to 30,000 clones, with under 85% observed a single time. The sample taken for sequencing was peripheral blood. Receptors were obtained from a man in his 70s with acute or convalescent COVID-19.

V gene TRBV3-1 (or the pseudogene TRBV3-2) combines with J gene TRBJ2-2; 7 bases agree with TRBD1. The CDR3 covers 15 residues. Germline lookup yields CDR1 LGHDT and CDR2 YNNKEL (reference sequence). Trimming cost V 0 bases and J 6 bases; bases outside gene matches: 4. DNA for the CDR3: TGTGCCAGCAGCCAAGATCTCACAGGGGCCGGGGAGCTGTTTTTT. Residues: CASSQDLTGAGELFF.

This clone was detected only once. V is TRBV6-5 and J is TRBJ2-7, with TRBD2 as a possible D gene (5 bases). V was trimmed by 5 bases and J by 3 bases, leaving 8 bases between them. This CDR3 has 12 residues. Germline assignment: CDR1 MNHEY and CDR2 SVGAGI. DNA for the CDR3: TGTGCCAGCAGTCGCGGGCGCTACGAGCAGTACTTC. It is translated as CASSRGRYEQYF.

The chain combines TRBV6-1 with TRBJ2-6; 9 nucleotides match TRBD1. Germline values: CDR1 MNHNS, CDR2 SASEGT. After removal of 4 bases from V and 1 base from J, the junction contained 5 bases not matched to a gene. This CDR3 contains 17 residues. The CDR3 bases are TGTGCCAGCAGTGTAGCACAGGGGGCATCTGGGGCCAACGTCCTGACTTTC. Translating gives CASSVAQGASGANVLTF.

The chain uses TRBV5-1 and TRBJ2-3; D gene uncertain. The CDR3 runs 15 residues. V was shortened by 4 bases and J by 2 bases, with 14 bases between the two germline ends. From germline, CDR1 is SGHRS and CDR2 YFSETQ. CDR3 sequence reads: CASSHGVGDTDTQYF. The CDR3 DNA follows: TGCGCCAGCAGCCATGGAGTTGGAGACACAGATACGCAGTATTTT.

The rearrangement links TRBV4-1 to TRBJ2-5; 14 bases line up with TRBD2. The CDR3 is 17 residues long. V was pared by 5 bases and J by 1 base, with 6 bases of the junction left unmatched. The germline V gene has CDR1 MGHRA and CDR2 YSYEKL. The chain's CDR3 is CASSTRLAGGLQETQYF. DNA for the CDR3: TGCGCCAGCAGCACCCGACTAGCGGGAGGGCTCCAAGAGACCCAGTACTTC.

V gene TRBV12-3 or TRBV12-4 combines with J gene TRBJ1-5; D is unresolved. Trimming stripped 3 bases from V and 3 bases from J, with 6 bases between. This CDR3 contains 13 residues. The CDR3 here is CASSFSPNQPQHF. For the CDR3, the DNA is TGTGCCAGCAGTTTTAGTCCCAATCAGCCCCAGCATTTT.

This rearrangement joins TRBV6-5 to TRBJ2-1; TRBD1 matches at 8 bases. The CDR3 runs to 15 residues. The germline V gene has CDR1 MNHEY and CDR2 SVGAGI. V lost 9 bases, J lost 2 bases, and 9 bases stayed unmatched. As DNA, the CDR3 is TGTGCCAGTCAACCTCAGGGGGCAGCCTACAATGAGCAGTTCTTC. Its protein is CASQPQGAAYNEQFF.

This chain uses TRBV20-1 with TRBJ2-1; 7 nucleotides align to TRBD2. J lost 2 bases, V lost 6 bases, and 13 bases had no gene match. The germline CDR1 and CDR2 sequences are DFQATT and SNEGSKA (reference sequence). The CDR3 runs 16 residues. The CDR3 coding sequence is TGCAGTGCCAGTGAACCCAGCGGGGCCACCTACAATGAGCAGTTCTTC. Protein sequence: CSASEPSGATYNEQFF.

The chain is built from TRBV7-9 and TRBJ2-1; 8 bases are a match to TRBD1. CDR3 size: 13 residues. Germline-derived CDR1 and CDR2 are SEHNR and FQNEAQ (reference sequence). The trim removed 5 bases at V and 14 bases at J, leaving 11 bases unmatched. CDR3 loop: CASSEGGGTGEFF. The CDR3 nucleotides are TGTGCCAGCAGCGAAGGTGGGGGGACAGGAGAGTTCTTC. Based on the CDR3 plus reference TRBV7-9 and TRBJ2-1, the full variable domain is DTGVSQNPRHKITKRGQNVTFRCDPISEHNRLYWYRQTLGQGPEFLTYFQNEAQLEKSRLLSDRFSAERPKGSFSTLEIQRTEQGDSAMYLCASSEGGGTGEFFGPGTRLTVL.

The sample holds one count of this clone. The V call is TRBV5-1, the J call TRBJ2-3; 11 bases are a match to TRBD2. V gave up 4 bases and J gave up 2 bases; unmatched junction bases: 6. CDR1 and CDR2 from the germline V gene are SGHRS and YFSETQ. The CDR3 has 16 amino acids. CDR3 loop: CASSRGTSGLTDTQYF. For the CDR3, the DNA is TGCGCCAGCAGCCGGGGGACTAGCGGACTCACAGATACGCAGTATTTT.

This clone was found once. The gene calls are TRBV3-1 (or the pseudogene TRBV3-2) and TRBJ2-2, with 7 positions matching TRBD2. Trimming removed 8 bases from V and 5 bases from J; junction bases left unmatched: 8. From germline, CDR1 is LGHDT and CDR2 YNNKEL (reference sequence). The CDR3 contains 14 residues. In DNA form, the CDR3 reads TGTGCCAGCCAAATAAAGGGAGGGACCGGGGAGCTGTTTTTT. This encodes CASQIKGGTGELFF.

This clone was picked up one time. The V gene is TRBV12-3 or TRBV12-4, the J gene TRBJ1-2, with D uncertain. The CDR3 has 12 residues. The V end was cut by 4 bases, the J end by 3 bases, with 6 bases between. CDR3 loop: CASSSRDYGYTF. CDR3 DNA: TGTGCCAGCAGTTCGAGGGACTATGGCTACACCTTC.

The V call is TRBV19, the J call TRBJ1-1; D remains ambiguous. The CDR3 has 12 amino acids. V was trimmed by 6 bases and J by 5 bases, leaving 10 bases between them. Germline V gene lookup returns CDR1 LNHDA and CDR2 SQIVND (reference sequence). CDR3 coding DNA: TGTGCCAGTAGCACCAGGTGGACTGAAGCTTTCTTT. This translates into CASSTRWTEAFF.

The rearrangement joins TRBV5-1 to TRBJ1-2, with 10 bases identical to TRBD1. This CDR3 region has 15 residues. V lost 2 bases and J lost 8; bases outside the gene matches: 9. In germline, CDR1 is SGHRS, CDR2 YFSETQ. The CDR3 here is CASSFSTGGTEGYTF. As DNA, the CDR3 is TGCGCCAGCAGCTTCTCGACAGGGGGCACAGAAGGCTACACCTTC.

This sequence joins TRBV5-4 and TRBJ2-7, with TRBD2 identical over 9 bases. The CDR3 has 16 residues. V dropped 6 bases and J dropped 0; count of bases not matched to a gene: 10. CDR1 is SGHNT, CDR2 YYREEE, per germline (reference sequence). CDR3 loop: CASTTRGLAASYEQYF. CDR3 coding DNA: TGTGCCAGCACCACCCGGGGACTAGCCGCCTCCTACGAGCAGTACTTC.

The rearrangement uses TRBV7-8 and TRBJ2-2; a possible D gene is TRBD1 (6 bases). The length of the CDR3 is 15 residues. Germline V gene lookup returns CDR1 SGHVS and CDR2 FQNEAQ. V lost 4 bases to trimming and J lost 4 bases, with 13 bases between them. CDR3 sequence: CASSSRSGVTGELFF. The CDR3, as DNA: TGTGCCAGCAGCTCCCGCTCAGGGGTCACCGGGGAGCTGTTTTTT.

The chain links TRBV21-1 to TRBJ1-1. TRBV21-1 is a pseudogene locus. This CDR3 contains 16 residues. The CDR3 region has the DNA TGTGCCAGCAGGTTCCGTCTAGCTACACATCGCACTGAAGCTTTCTTT. Protein: CASRFRLATHRTEAFF.

This chain connects TRBV6-4 to TRBJ2-2, with D maybe TRBD1 (6 bases). The germline gives CDR1 MRHNA, CDR2 SNTAGT. With 5 bases removed from V and 3 bases from J, the gap between germline ends came to 13 bases. The CDR3 sequence is 15 residues long. The CDR3 here is CASSPEQGYTGELFF. The DNA of the CDR3 is TGTGCCAGCAGTCCCGAACAGGGTTACACCGGGGAGCTGTTTTTT.

The rearrangement uses TRBV3-1 (or the pseudogene TRBV3-2) and TRBJ2-5; 7 bases are a match to TRBD2. The V and J ends lost 0 bases and 12 bases, in that order; junction bases with no gene match: 10. The CDR3 consists of 14 residues. Germline lookup yields CDR1 LGHDT and CDR2 YNNKEL (reference sequence). The DNA of the CDR3 is TGTGCCAGCAGCCAAGACGGGGATAGCGGGTCAAAGTACTTC. It yields the protein CASSQDGDSGSKYF.

The V call is TRBV5-1, the J call TRBJ2-3; D gene unclear. The CDR3 is 15 residues long. Between the trimmed V and J ends, which lost 0 bases and 0 bases, there was a span of 8 bases. The germline CDR1 and CDR2 sequences are SGHRS and YFSETQ. DNA of the CDR3: TGCGCCAGCAGCTTGGACGGAGCTAGCACAGATACGCAGTATTTT. It translates to CASSLDGASTDTQYF.

The rearrangement links TRBV6-5 to TRBJ2-1; no firm D call. Trimming took off 8 bases at V and 2 bases at J, with 7 bases between the two ends. CDR1 and CDR2 (germline): MNHEY, SVGAGI. The CDR3 covers 12 residues. CDR3 amino acids: CASAGPYNEQFF. CDR3 nucleotides: TGTGCCAGCGCAGGCCCCTACAATGAGCAGTTCTTC.

This clone was observed a single time. The V and J genes are TRBV11-2 and TRBJ1-1; TRBD1 is a possible D gene (6 bases). Germline lookup yields CDR1 SGHAT and CDR2 FQNNGV. The CDR3 sequence is 14 residues long. Trimming left V 5 bases short and J 4 bases short, with 14 bases between. The CDR3 loop is CASSHPQGSTEAFF. The CDR3 bases are TGTGCCAGCAGCCATCCTCAGGGGAGCACTGAAGCTTTCTTT.

This clone has a single count. V and J are TRBV7-9 and TRBJ1-6; D is unresolved. This CDR3 spans 13 amino acids. The germline gives CDR1 SEHNR, CDR2 FQNEAQ (reference sequence). The V end was cut by 5 bases, the J end by 9 bases, with 11 bases between. Here the CDR3 DNA reads TGTGCCAGCAGCCCTGGTTGGAGTTCACCCCTCCACTTT. Its translation is CASSPGWSSPLHF.